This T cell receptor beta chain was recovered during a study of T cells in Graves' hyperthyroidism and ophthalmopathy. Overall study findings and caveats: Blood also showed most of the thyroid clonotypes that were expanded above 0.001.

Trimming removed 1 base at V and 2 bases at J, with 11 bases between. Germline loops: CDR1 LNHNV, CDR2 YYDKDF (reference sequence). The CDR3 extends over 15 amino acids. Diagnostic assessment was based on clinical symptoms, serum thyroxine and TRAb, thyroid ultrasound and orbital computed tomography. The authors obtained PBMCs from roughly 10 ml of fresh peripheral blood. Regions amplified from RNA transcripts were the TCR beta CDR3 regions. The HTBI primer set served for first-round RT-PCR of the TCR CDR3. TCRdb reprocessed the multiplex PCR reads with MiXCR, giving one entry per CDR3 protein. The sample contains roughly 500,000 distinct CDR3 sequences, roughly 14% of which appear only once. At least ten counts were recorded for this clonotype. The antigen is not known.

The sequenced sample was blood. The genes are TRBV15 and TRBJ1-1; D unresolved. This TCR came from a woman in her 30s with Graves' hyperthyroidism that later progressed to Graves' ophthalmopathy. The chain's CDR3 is CATSRVRQGNTEAFF. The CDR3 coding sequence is TGTGCCACCAGCAGAGTAAGGCAAGGCAACACTGAAGCTTTCTTT.